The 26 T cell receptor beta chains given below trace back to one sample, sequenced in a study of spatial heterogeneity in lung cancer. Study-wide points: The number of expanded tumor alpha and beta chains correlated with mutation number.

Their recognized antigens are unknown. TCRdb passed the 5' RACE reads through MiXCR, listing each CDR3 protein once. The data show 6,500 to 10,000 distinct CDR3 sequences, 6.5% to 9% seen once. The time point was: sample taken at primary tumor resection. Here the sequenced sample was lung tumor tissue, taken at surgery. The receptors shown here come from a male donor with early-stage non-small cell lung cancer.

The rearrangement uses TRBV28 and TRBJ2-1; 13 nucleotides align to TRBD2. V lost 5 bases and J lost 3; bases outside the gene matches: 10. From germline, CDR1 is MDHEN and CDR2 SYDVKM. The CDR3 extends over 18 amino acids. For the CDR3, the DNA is TGTGCCAGCAGTCCACCCCGGACTAGCGGGAGCTTCTACAATGAGCAGTTCTTC. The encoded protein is CASSPPRTSGSFYNEQFF.

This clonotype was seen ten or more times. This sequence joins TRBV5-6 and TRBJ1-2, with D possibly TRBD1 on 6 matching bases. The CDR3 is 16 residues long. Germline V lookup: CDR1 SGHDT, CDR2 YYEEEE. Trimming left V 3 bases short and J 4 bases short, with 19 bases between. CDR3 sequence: CASSWGGTQGIYGYTF. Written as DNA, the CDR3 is TGTGCCAGCAGCTGGGGGGGAACCCAGGGGATCTATGGCTACACCTTC.

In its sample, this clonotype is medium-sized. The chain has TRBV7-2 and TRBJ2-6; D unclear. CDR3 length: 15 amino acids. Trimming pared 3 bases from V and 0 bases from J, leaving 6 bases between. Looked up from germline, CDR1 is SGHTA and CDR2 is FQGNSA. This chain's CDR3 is CASSFKSSGANVLTF. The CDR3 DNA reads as TGTGCCAGCAGCTTTAAAAGCTCTGGGGCCAACGTCCTGACTTTC.

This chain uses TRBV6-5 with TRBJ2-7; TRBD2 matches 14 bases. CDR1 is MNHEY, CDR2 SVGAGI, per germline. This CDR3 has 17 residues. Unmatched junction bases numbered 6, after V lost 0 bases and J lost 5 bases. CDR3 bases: TGTGCCAGCAGTTACTCGACTAGCGGGAGGGCAGCCCACGAGCAGTACTTC. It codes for CASSYSTSGRAAHEQYF.

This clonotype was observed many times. CDR3 region: CASSKQGTNEKLFF. In DNA form, the CDR3 reads TGCGCCAGCAGCAAACAGGGGACTAATGAAAAACTGTTTTTT. The V call is TRBV5-1, the J call TRBJ1-4; 7 bases align to TRBD1. The CDR3 length is 14 residues. Germline lookup yields CDR1 SGHRS and CDR2 YFSETQ. Unmatched junction bases numbered 2, after V lost 4 bases and J lost 2 bases.

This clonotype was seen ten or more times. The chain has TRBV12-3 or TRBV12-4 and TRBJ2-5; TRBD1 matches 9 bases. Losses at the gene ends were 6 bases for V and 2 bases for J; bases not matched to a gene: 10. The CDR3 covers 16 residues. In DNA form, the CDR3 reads TGTGCCAGCAGGCCCGACAGGGGGATCGAACAAGAGACCCAGTACTTC. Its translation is CASRPDRGIEQETQYF.

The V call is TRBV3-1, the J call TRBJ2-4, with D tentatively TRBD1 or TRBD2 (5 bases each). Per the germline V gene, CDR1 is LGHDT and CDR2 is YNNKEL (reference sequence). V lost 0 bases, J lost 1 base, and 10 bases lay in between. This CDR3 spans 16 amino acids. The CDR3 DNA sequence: TGTGCCAGCAGCCAAGATAACTGGGGGGCCAAAAACATTCAGTACTTC. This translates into CASSQDNWGAKNIQYF.

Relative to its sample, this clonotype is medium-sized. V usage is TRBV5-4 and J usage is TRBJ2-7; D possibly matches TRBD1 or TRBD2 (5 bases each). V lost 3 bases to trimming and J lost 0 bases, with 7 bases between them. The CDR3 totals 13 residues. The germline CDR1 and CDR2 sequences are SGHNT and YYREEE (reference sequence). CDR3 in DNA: TGTGCCAGCAGCTCGGGACGCTCCTACGAGCAGTACTTC. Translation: CASSSGRSYEQYF.

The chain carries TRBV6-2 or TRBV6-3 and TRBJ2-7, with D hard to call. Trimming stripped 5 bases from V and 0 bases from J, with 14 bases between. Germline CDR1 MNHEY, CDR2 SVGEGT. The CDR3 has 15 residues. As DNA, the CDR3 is TGTGCCAGCAGTCCCTCGGACGGCTACTCCTACGAGCAGTACTTC. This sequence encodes CASSPSDGYSYEQYF.

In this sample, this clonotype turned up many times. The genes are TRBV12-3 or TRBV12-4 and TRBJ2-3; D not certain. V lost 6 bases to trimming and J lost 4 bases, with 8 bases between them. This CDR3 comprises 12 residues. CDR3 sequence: CASSPRPDTQYF. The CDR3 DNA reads TGTGCCAGCAGCCCTAGGCCAGATACGCAGTATTTT.

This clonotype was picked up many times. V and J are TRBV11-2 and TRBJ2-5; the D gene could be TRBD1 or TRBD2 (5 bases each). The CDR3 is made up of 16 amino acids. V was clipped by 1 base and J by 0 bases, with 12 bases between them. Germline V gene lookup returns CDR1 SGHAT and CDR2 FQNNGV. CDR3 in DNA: TGTGCCAGCAGCTTAGTAGGGACCACGTACCAAGAGACCCAGTACTTC. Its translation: CASSLVGTTYQETQYF.

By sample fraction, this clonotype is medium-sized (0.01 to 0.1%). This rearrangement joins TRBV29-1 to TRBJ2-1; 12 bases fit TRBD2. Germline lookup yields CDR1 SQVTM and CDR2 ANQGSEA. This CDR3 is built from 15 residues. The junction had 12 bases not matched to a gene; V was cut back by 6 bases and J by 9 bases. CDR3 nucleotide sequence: TGCAGCGTAGCTTCTAGCGGGAGGGTTCAGGGTGAGCAGTTCTTC. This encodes CSVASSGRVQGEQFF.

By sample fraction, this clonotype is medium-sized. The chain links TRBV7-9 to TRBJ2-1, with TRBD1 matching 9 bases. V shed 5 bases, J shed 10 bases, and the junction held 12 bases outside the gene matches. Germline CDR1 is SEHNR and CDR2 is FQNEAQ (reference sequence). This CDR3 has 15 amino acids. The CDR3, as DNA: TGTGCCAGCAGCCTCCAGGGACAGGGACTATCCGAGCAGTTCTTC. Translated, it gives CASSLQGQGLSEQFF.

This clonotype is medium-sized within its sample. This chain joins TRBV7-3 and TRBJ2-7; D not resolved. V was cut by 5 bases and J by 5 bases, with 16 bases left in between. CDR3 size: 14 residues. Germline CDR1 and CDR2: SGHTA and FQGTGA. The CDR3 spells CASSACRVWDEQYF. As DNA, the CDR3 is TGTGCCAGCAGCGCCTGTCGGGTCTGGGACGAGCAGTACTTC.

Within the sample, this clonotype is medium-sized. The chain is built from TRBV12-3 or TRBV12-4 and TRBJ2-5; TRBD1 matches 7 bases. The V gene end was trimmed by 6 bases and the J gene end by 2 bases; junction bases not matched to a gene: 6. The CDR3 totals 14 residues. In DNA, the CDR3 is TGTGCCAGCAGCCCGGGACAGTCTCAAGAGACCCAGTACTTC. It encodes CASSPGQSQETQYF.

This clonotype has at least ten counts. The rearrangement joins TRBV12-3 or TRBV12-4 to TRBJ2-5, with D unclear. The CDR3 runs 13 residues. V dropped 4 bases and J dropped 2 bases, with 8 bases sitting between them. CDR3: CASSYSFQETQYF. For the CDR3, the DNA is TGTGCCAGCAGTTACTCATTTCAAGAGACCCAGTACTTC.

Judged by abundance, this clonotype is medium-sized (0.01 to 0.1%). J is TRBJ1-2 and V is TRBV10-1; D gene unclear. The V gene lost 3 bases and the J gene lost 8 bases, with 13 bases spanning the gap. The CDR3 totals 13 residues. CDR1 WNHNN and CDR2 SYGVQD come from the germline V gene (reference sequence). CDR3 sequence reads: CASSDSPFGGYTF. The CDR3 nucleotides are TGCGCCAGCAGTGATTCGCCGTTCGGCGGCTACACCTTC.

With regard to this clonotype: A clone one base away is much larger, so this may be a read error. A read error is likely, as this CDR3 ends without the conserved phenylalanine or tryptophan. As DNA, the CDR3 is TGTGCCACCAGTGAGACCGGGACAGGGATCTACGAGCAGTACATC. This codes for CATSETGTGIYEQYI. The chain has TRBV24-1 and TRBJ2-7, with TRBD1 identical over 9 bases. There are 15 residues in the CDR3. CDR1 is KGHDR, CDR2 SFDVKD, per germline. V shed 4 bases, J shed 3 bases, and the junction held 6 bases outside the gene matches.

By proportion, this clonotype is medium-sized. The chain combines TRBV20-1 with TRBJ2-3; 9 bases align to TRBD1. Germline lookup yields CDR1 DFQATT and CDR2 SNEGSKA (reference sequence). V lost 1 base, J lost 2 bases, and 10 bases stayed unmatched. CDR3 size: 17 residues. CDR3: CSARGSPGTGYTDTQYF. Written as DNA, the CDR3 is TGCAGTGCTAGAGGCTCGCCCGGGACAGGGTACACAGATACGCAGTATTTT.

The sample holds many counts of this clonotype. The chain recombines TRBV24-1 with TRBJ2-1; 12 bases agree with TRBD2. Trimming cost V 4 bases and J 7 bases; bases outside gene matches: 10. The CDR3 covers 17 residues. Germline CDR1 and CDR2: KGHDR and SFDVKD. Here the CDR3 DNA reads TGTGCCACCAGTGACCCCCGACTAGCGGGAGAAGGAAATGAGCAGTTCTTC. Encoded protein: CATSDPRLAGEGNEQFF.

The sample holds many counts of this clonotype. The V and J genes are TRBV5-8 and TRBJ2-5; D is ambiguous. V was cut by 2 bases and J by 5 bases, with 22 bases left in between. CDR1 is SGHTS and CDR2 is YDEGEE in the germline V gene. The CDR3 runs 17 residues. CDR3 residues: CASSFVVQWDVGETQYF. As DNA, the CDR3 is TGTGCCAGCAGCTTTGTAGTCCAATGGGATGTGGGGGAGACCCAGTACTTC.

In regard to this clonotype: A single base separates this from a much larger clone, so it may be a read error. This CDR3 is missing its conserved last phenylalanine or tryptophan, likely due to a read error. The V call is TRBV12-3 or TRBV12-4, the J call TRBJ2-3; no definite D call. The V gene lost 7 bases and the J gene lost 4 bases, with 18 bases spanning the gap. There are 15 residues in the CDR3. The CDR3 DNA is TGTGCCAGCATGGGGTTCATCGGAGAGGCAGATACGCAGTATTCT. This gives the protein CASMGFIGEADTQYS.

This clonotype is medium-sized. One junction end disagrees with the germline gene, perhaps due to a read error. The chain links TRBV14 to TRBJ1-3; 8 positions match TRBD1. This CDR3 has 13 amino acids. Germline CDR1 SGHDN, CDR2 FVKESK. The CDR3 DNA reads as TGTGCCAGCAGCCCCGGGACAGGAACCACCATATATTTT. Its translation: CASSPGTGTTIYF.

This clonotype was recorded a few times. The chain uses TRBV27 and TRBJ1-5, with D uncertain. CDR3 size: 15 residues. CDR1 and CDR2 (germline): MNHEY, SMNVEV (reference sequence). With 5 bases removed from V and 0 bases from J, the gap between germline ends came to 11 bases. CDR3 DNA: TGTGCCAGCAGTGCCCGCCTTGATAGCAATCAGCCCCAGCATTTT. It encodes CASSARLDSNQPQHF.

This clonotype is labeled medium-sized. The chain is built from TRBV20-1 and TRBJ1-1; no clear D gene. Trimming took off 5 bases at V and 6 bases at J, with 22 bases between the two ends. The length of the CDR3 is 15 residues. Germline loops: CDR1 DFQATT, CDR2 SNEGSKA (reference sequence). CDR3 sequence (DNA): TGCAGTGCTGGCCCCTCGGGCCCCCGGGGAGCTGAAGCTTTCTTT. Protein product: CSAGPSGPRGAEAFF.

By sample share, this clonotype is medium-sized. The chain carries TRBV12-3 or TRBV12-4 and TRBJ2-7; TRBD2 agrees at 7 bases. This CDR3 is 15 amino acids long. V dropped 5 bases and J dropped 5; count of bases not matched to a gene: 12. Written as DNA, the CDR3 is TGTGCCAGCAGTCCCCGGCGGGAGAATCCCCACGAGCAGTACTTC. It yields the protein CASSPRRENPHEQYF.